This T cell receptor (beta chain) was identified during a study of tumor and adjacent non-tumor tissue in lung cancer. Looking at the study overall: Patients were aged about 30 to 80, ten or so men and about five women, stage I to III. General study findings and limits: TCR diversity was significantly greater in tumor than normal lung tissue.

Germline assignment: CDR1 SGHRS and CDR2 YFSETQ. The CDR3 loop spans 14 amino acids. As concerns this clonotype: Antigen: not known. A clone one base away is much larger, so this may be a read error.

This sample's RNA came from whole unsorted tissue. The normal lung tissue was taken more than 3 cm from the tumor edge. Chemotherapy-naive patients with new lung cancer underwent thoracic surgery in China, August–late 2014. Three rounds of nested PCR, following a modified ARM-PCR protocol, produced the TCRbeta library. TCRdb itself ran the multiplex PCR reads through MiXCR, one entry per CDR3 protein. In the table there are 90,000 to 100,000 distinct CDR3 sequences, roughly 78% of which are singletons. The gene calls are TRBV5-1 and TRBJ2-1; D gene unclear. The receptor was isolated from a man aged 55-75 years with small cell lung cancer. The material sequenced was distant non-tumor lung tissue. The CDR3 spells CASNLQETYNEQFF. The DNA of the CDR3 is TGCGCCAGCAACTTGCAGGAAACCTACAATGAGCAGTTCTTC.